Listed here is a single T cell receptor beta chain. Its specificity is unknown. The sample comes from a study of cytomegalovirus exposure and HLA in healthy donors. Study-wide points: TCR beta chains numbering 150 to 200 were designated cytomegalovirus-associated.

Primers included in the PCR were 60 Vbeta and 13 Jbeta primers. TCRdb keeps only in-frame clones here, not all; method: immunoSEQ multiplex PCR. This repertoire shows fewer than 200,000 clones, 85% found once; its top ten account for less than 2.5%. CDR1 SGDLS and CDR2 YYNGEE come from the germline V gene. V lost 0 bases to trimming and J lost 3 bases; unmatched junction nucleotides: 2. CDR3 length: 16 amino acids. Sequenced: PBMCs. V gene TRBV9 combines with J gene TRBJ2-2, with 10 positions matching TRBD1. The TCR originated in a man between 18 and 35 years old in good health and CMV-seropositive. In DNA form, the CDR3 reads TGTGCCAGCAGCGTAGAGGGGACAGGGGACACCGGGGAGCTGTTTTTT. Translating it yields CASSVEGTGDTGELFF. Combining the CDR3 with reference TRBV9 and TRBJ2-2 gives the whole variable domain DSGVTQTPKHLITATGQRVTLRCSPRSGDLSVYWYQQSLDQGLQFLIQYYNGEERAKGNILERFSAQQFPDLHSELNLSSLELGDSALYFCASSVEGTGDTGELFFGEGSRLTVL.